Listed here are 21 T cell receptor beta chains from one sample, sequenced in a study of shared clonotypes between healthy human individuals. Here immunoSEQ multiplex PCR was the method, and the copy in TCRdb shows in-frame clones only, minus some. The sample shows millions of clones, approximately 94% of them seen only once. CD45RO negativity and positive selection for CCR7 defined naive CD8 cells, a population that excluded terminally differentiated effector memory CD45RA+ cells. The material sequenced was naive CD8+ T cells from PBMCs. These receptors all stem from a man aged 18 to 35 in good health. Some clones in this sample may be carry-over from other donors' samples.

The chain combines TRBV27 with TRBJ1-5; D gene ambiguous. The CDR3 sequence is 15 residues long. V lost 6 bases and J 1 base, leaving 13 bases between the germline ends. The V gene's germline CDR1 is MNHEY and CDR2 SMNVEV (reference sequence). The CDR3 DNA sequence: TGTGCCAGCAGGGCAGGACGACGGAGCAATCAGCCCCAGCATTTT. As protein: CASRAGRRSNQPQHF.

The chain links TRBV19 to TRBJ2-1, with D perhaps matching TRBD2 (5 bases). The CDR3 is 11 amino acids. V shed 9 bases and J shed 7 bases, with 10 bases lying between them. Per the germline V gene, CDR1 is LNHDA and CDR2 is SQIVND (reference sequence). The CDR3 bases are TGTGCCAGCAGGACTGTTAATGAGCAGTTCTTC. It is translated as CASRTVNEQFF.

The chain links TRBV14 to TRBJ1-1, with a possible D match to TRBD1 (5 bases). Germline V lookup: CDR1 SGHDN, CDR2 FVKESK. Between the trimmed V and J ends, which lost 1 base and 1 base, there was a span of 10 bases. CDR3 length equals 15 residues. The CDR3 DNA reads TGTGCCAGCAGCCAAGCAACCAGGGCGAACACTGAAGCTTTCTTT. Its protein product is CASSQATRANTEAFF. Supplemented by reference TRBV14 and TRBJ1-1, the full variable domain reads EAGVTQFPSHSVIEKGQTVTLRCDPISGHDNLYWYRRVMGKEIKFLLHFVKESKQDESGMPNNRFLAERTGGTYSTLKVQPAELEDSGVYFCASSQATRANTEAFFGQGTRLTVV.

The rearrangement joins TRBV19 to TRBJ2-2; D not resolved. CDR1 and CDR2 from the germline V gene are LNHDA and SQIVND (reference sequence). The V end lost 5 bases, the J end lost 2 bases, and 6 bases lay between the germline ends. The CDR3 contains 13 residues. This CDR3 reads CASSPTNTGELFF. In DNA form, the CDR3 reads TGTGCCAGTAGTCCGACCAACACCGGGGAGCTGTTTTTT.

This CDR3 reads CASSPTLPPYEQYF. In nucleotides, the CDR3 is TGTGCCAGCAGCCCGACTCTCCCCCCCTACGAGCAGTACTTC. The V gene is TRBV28, the J gene TRBJ2-7, with D unresolved. The CDR3 is 14 residues long. From germline, CDR1 is MDHEN and CDR2 SYDVKM. Trimming left V 6 bases short and J 2 bases short, with 14 bases between.

This chain connects TRBV9 to TRBJ2-3; 12 bases line up with TRBD2. Germline-derived CDR1 and CDR2 are SGDLS and YYNGEE. With 3 bases clipped from V and 3 bases from J, the junction kept 8 bases outside the gene matches. The CDR3 contains 17 residues. The CDR3 spells CASSDLTSGRLTDTQYF. CDR3 DNA: TGTGCCAGCAGCGACCTAACTAGCGGGAGGTTGACAGATACGCAGTATTTT.

V usage is TRBV28 and J usage is TRBJ1-5; TRBD1 might be the D (5 bases). Germline V gene sequence: CDR1 MDHEN, CDR2 SYDVKM. V was pared by 7 bases and J by 6 bases, with 10 bases between. CDR3 length: 12 amino acids. CDR3 nucleotides: TGTGCCAGCACCGATGGGGGTCAGCCCCAGCATTTT. Its translation is CASTDGGQPQHF.

This clone has a single count. The rearrangement uses TRBV5-1 and TRBJ2-5, with TRBD1 matching 10 bases. The CDR3 covers 15 residues. J gave up 3 bases and V 4 bases, and 6 bases lay outside the gene matches. CDR1 is SGHRS, CDR2 YFSETQ, per germline. CDR3 sequence reads: CASSGRDRGEETQYF. DNA for the CDR3: TGCGCCAGCAGCGGCCGGGACAGGGGAGAAGAGACCCAGTACTTC.

This chain links TRBV27 with TRBJ2-7, with 9 bases that match TRBD2. With V trimmed by 7 bases and J by 4 bases, 8 bases remained unmatched. Germline lookup yields CDR1 MNHEY and CDR2 SMNVEV (reference sequence). The CDR3 extends over 14 amino acids. The CDR3 sequence is CASTTGTSSYEQYF. The CDR3 bases are TGTGCCAGCACAACCGGGACTAGCTCATACGAGCAGTACTTC.

V usage is TRBV19 and J usage is TRBJ1-1, with a possible D match to TRBD1 (5 bases). Germline CDR1 is LNHDA and CDR2 is SQIVND (reference sequence). The CDR3 has 14 residues. The V end lost 6 bases, the J end lost 4 bases, and 15 bases lay between the germline ends. CDR3 coding DNA: TGTGCCAGTAGCGACCAGGGTTTTTTCACTGAAGCTTTCTTT. This encodes CASSDQGFFTEAFF.

The rearrangement joins TRBV2 to TRBJ2-1; TRBD1 might be the D (6 bases). The V gene's germline CDR1 is SNHLY and CDR2 FYNNEI. CDR3 length: 17 amino acids. V was pared by 2 bases and J by 7 bases, with 21 bases between. CDR3 sequence reads: CASSEQNRDTLRNEQFF. The CDR3 region has the DNA TGTGCCAGCAGTGAACAAAACCGGGACACCCTTAGGAATGAGCAGTTCTTC.

The chain employs TRBV6-5 and TRBJ2-3, with 7 bases lining up with TRBD1. This CDR3 has 14 amino acids. V trimming: 0 bases; J trimming: 6 bases; junction bases outside the gene matches: 3. Germline CDR1 is MNHEY and CDR2 is SVGAGI. CDR3 sequence (DNA): TGTGCCAGCAGTTACTCGCGCAGGGGGGATACGCAGTATTTT. Translation: CASSYSRRGDTQYF.

Comment on this clone: The same CDR3 arises from other DNA sequences in this sample as well. The chain recombines TRBV6-5 with TRBJ2-7, with 7 bases that match TRBD2. J gave up 2 bases and V 2 bases, and 3 bases lay outside the gene matches. The CDR3 spans 14 residues. Germline-derived CDR1 and CDR2 are MNHEY and SVGAGI. The CDR3 here is CASSYGRGTYEQYF. The CDR3 DNA sequence: TGTGCCAGCAGTTACGGGCGGGGGACCTACGAGCAGTACTTC.

The V gene is TRBV29-1, the J gene TRBJ2-3; TRBD2 is a possible D gene (5 bases). Germline loops: CDR1 SQVTM, CDR2 ANQGSEA. V lost 5 bases, J lost 4 bases, and 22 bases lay in between. This CDR3 is 16 amino acids long. The CDR3 loop reads CSVPGGLAVGADTQYF. As DNA, the CDR3 is TGCAGCGTTCCCGGCGGGTTAGCCGTCGGCGCAGATACGCAGTATTTT.

This clone was detected only once. The J gene is TRBJ2-3, the V gene TRBV6-5; a possible D gene is TRBD2 (5 bases). The germline V gene encodes CDR1 MNHEY and CDR2 SVGAGI. The CDR3 consists of 15 residues. The V end was cut by 5 bases, the J end by 1 base, with 13 bases between. In nucleotides, the CDR3 is TGTGCCAGCAGTAACCGAGGACTTCGCACAGATACGCAGTATTTT. This translates into CASSNRGLRTDTQYF.

The rearrangement uses TRBV25-1 and TRBJ2-2, with D hard to call. This CDR3 spans 12 amino acids. Germline V gene sequence: CDR1 MGHDK, CDR2 SYGVNS. V lost 2 bases, J lost 7 bases, and 5 bases lay in between. CDR3 residues: CASSEAYGELFF. For the CDR3, the DNA is TGTGCCAGCAGTGAAGCCTACGGGGAGCTGTTTTTT.

The chain carries TRBV19 and TRBJ1-1, with D hard to call. This CDR3 has 14 residues. The V end lost 9 bases, the J end lost 0 bases, and 14 bases lay between the germline ends. Germline lookup yields CDR1 LNHDA and CDR2 SQIVND (reference sequence). The CDR3: CASTQTKMNTEAFF. The CDR3 nucleotides are TGTGCCAGCACCCAGACAAAGATGAACACTGAAGCTTTCTTT.

This chain uses TRBV28 with TRBJ2-4; weak D call: TRBD1 (5 bases). This CDR3 is built from 19 residues. With 2 bases removed from V and 0 bases from J, the gap between germline ends came to 20 bases. Germline V gene lookup returns CDR1 MDHEN and CDR2 SYDVKM. Here the CDR3 DNA reads TGTGCCAGCAGTTTAGTCCCCACCTCCTTGACAGTAGCCAAAAACATTCAGTACTTC. Amino acids: CASSLVPTSLTVAKNIQYF.

This CDR3 reads CASIVLAGGTEQFF. Written as DNA, the CDR3 is TGTGCCAGCATCGTCCTAGCGGGAGGCACTGAGCAGTTCTTC. The gene calls are TRBV6-1 and TRBJ2-1, with 11 bases identical to TRBD2. J was trimmed by 9 bases and V by 7 bases; bases with no gene match: 8. This CDR3 has 14 residues. Per the germline V gene, CDR1 is MNHNS and CDR2 is SASEGT.

V usage is TRBV7-8 and J usage is TRBJ2-7; TRBD2 matches 8 bases. V lost 2 bases and J lost 5; bases outside the gene matches: 11. This CDR3 comprises 16 residues. CDR1 is SGHVS, CDR2 FQNEAQ, per germline. The CDR3 spells CASSLSIPAGGHEQYF. The CDR3 DNA reads TGTGCCAGCAGCTTAAGTATTCCGGCGGGAGGACACGAGCAGTACTTC.

The chain carries TRBV11-2 and TRBJ1-3; D may be TRBD1 (6 bases). CDR1 is SGHAT and CDR2 is FQNNGV in the germline V gene. V shed 0 bases and J shed 0 bases, with 15 bases lying between them. The CDR3 spans 18 residues. The CDR3 protein is CASSLEGAGALSGNTIYF. The DNA for the CDR3 is TGTGCCAGCAGCTTAGAGGGGGCTGGGGCGCTCTCTGGAAACACCATATATTTT.